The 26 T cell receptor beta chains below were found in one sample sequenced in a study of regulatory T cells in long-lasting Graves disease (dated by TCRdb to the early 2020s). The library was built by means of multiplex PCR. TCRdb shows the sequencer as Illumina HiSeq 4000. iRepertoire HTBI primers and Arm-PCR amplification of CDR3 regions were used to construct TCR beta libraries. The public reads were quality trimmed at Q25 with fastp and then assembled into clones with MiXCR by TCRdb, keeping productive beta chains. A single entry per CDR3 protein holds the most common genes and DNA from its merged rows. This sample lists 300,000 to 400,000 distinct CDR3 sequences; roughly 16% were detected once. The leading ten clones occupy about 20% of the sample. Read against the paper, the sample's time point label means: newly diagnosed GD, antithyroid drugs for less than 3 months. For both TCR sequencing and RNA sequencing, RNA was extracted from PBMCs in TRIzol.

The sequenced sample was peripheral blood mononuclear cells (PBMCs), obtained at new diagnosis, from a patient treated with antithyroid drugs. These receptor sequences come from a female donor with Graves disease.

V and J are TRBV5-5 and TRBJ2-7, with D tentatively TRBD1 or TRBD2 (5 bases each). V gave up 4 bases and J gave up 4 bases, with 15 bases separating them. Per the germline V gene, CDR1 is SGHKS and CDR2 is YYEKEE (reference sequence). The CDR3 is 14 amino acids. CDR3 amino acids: CASSATGTEYEQYF. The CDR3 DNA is TGTGCCAGCAGCGCAACCGGGACGGAATACGAGCAGTACTTC.

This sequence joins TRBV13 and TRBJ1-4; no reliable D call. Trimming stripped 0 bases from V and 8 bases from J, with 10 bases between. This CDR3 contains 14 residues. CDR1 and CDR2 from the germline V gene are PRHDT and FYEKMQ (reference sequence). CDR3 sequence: CASSLGLGLEKLFF. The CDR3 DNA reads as TGTGCCAGCAGCTTAGGCCTAGGGCTCGAAAAACTGTTTTTT. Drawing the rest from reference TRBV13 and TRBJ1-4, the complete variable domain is AAGVIQSPRHLIKEKRETATLKCYPIPRHDTVYWYQQGPGQDPQFLISFYEKMQSDKGSIPDRFSAQQFSDYHSELNMSSLELGDSALYFCASSLGLGLEKLFFGSGTQLSVL.

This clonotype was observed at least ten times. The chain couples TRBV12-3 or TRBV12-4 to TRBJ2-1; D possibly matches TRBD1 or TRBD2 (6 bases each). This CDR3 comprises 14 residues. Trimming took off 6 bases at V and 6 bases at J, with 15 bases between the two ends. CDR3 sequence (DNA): TGTGCCAGCAGATCGCCGGAGGGGGGCAATGAGCAGTTCTTC. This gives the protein CASRSPEGGNEQFF.

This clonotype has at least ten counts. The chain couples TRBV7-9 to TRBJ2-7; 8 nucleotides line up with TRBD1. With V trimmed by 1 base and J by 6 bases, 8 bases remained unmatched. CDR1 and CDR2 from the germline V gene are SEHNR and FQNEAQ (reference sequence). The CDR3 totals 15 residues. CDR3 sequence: CASSLGPGQVPEQYF. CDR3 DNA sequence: TGTGCCAGCAGCTTAGGACCGGGACAGGTTCCCGAGCAGTACTTC. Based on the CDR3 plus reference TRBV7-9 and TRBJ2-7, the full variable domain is DTGVSQNPRHKITKRGQNVTFRCDPISEHNRLYWYRQTLGQGPEFLTYFQNEAQLEKSRLLSDRFSAERPKGSFSTLEIQRTEQGDSAMYLCASSLGPGQVPEQYFGPGTRLTVT.

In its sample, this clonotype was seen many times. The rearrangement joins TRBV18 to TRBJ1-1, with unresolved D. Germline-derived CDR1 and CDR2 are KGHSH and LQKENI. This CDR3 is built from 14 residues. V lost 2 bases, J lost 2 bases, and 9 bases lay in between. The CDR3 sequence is CASSPRVENTEAFF. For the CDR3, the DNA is TGTGCCAGCTCACCAAGGGTAGAAAACACTGAAGCTTTCTTT.

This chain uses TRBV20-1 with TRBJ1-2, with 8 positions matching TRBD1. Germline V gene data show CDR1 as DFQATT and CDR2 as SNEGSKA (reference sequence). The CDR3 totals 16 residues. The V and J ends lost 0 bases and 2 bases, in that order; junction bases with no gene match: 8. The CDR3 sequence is CSARDLVTGENYGYTF. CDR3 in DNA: TGCAGTGCTAGAGATCTGGTGACAGGGGAAAACTATGGCTACACCTTC.

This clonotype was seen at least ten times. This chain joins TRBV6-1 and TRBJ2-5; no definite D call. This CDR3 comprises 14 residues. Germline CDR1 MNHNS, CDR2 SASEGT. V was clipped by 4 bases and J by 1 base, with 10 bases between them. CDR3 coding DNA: TGTGCCAGCAGTGTTCAGCTCCTCCAAGAGACCCAGTACTTC. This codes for CASSVQLLQETQYF.

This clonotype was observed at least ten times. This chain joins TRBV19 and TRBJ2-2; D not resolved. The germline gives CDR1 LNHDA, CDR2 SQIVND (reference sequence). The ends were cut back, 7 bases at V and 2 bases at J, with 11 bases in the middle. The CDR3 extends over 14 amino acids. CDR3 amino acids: CASNFGRNTGELFF. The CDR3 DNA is TGTGCCAGTAATTTTGGTAGAAACACCGGGGAGCTGTTTTTT. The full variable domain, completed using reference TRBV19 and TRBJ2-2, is DGGITQSPKYLFRKEGQNVTLSCEQNLNHDAMYWYRQDPGQGLRLIYYSQIVNDFQKGDIAEGYSVSREKKESFPLTVTSAQKNPTAFYLCASNFGRNTGELFFGEGSRLTVL.

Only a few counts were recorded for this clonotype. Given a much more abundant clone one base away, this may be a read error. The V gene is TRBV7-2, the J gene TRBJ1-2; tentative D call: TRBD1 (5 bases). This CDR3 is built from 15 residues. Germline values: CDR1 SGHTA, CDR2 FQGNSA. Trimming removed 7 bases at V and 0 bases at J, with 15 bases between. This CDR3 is CASIQGVSANYGYTF. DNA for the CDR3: TGTGCCAGCATCCAAGGGGTTTCAGCTAACTATGGCTACACCTTC.

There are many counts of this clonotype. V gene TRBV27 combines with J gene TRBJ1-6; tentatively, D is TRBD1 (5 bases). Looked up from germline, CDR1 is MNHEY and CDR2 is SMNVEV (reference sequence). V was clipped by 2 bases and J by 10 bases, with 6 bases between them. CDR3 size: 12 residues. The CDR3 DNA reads TGTGCCAGCAGTTTAGGGGGATCACCCCTCCACTTT. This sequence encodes CASSLGGSPLHF.

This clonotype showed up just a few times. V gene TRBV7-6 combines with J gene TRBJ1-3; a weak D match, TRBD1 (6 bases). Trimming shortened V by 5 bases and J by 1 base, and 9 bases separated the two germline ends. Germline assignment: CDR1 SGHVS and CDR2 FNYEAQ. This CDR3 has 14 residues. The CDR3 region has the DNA TGTGCCAGCAGCCGAACAGGGTCTGGAAACACCATATATTTT. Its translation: CASSRTGSGNTIYF.

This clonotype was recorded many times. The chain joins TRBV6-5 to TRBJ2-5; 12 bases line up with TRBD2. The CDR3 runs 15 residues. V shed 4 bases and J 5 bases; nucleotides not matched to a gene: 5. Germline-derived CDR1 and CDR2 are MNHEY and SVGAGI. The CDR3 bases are TGTGCCAGCAGTTCTCTAGCGGGAGGGAGGGAGACCCAGTACTTC. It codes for CASSSLAGGRETQYF.

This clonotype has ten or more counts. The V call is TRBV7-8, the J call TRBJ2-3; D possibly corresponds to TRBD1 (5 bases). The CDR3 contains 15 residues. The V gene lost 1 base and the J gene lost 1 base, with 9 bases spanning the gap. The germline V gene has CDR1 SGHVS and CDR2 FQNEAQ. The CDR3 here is CASSLGLGRTDTQYF. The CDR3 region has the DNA TGTGCCAGCAGCTTAGGTTTGGGGCGCACAGATACGCAGTATTTT.

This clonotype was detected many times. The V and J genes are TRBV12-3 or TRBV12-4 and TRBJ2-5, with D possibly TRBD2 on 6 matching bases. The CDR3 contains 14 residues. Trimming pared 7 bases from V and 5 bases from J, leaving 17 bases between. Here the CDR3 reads CASTPVGSGETQYF. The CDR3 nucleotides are TGTGCCAGCACCCCAGTCGGGAGTGGGGAGACCCAGTACTTC.

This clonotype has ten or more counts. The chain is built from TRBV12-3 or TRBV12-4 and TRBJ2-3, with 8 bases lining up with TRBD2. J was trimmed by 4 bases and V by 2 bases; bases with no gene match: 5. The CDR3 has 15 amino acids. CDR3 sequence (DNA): TGTGCCAGCAGTTTAACGGGGGGGAGGTCAGATACGCAGTATTTT. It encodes CASSLTGGRSDTQYF.

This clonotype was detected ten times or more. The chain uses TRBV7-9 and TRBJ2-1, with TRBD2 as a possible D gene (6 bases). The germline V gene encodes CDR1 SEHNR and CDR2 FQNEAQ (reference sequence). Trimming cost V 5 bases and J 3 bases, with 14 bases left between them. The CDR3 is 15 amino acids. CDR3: CASSPAGQHYNEQFF. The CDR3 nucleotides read TGTGCCAGCAGCCCCGCGGGGCAGCACTACAATGAGCAGTTCTTC.

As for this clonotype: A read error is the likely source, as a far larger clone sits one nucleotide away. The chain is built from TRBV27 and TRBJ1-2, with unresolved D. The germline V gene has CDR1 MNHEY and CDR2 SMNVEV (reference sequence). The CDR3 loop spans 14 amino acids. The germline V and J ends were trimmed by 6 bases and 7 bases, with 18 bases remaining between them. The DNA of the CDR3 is TGTGCCAGCAGATACGGCAGGCGCTTCGGTGGCTACACCTTC. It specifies CASRYGRRFGGYTF.

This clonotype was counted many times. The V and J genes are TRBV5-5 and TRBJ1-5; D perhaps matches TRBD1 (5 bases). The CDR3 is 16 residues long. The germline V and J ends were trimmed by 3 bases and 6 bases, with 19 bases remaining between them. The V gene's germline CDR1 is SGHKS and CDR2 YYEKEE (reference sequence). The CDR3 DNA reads TGTGCCAGCAGCTGGGGTCCGGGGCCTAGGGGTCAGCCCCAGCATTTT. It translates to CASSWGPGPRGQPQHF.

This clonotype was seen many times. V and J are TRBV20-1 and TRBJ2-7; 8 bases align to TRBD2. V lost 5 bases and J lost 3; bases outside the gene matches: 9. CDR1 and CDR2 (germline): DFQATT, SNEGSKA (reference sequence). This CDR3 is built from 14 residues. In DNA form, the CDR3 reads TGCAGTGCTGGGGGACTAGTATTTGTCTACGAGCAGTACTTC. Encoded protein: CSAGGLVFVYEQYF.

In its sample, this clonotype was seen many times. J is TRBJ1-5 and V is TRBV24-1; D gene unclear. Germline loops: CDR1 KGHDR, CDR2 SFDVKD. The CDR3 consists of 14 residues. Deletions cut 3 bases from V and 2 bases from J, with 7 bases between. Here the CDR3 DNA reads TGTGCCACCAGTGATGGCGGGGGCAATCAGCCCCAGCATTTT. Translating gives CATSDGGGNQPQHF.

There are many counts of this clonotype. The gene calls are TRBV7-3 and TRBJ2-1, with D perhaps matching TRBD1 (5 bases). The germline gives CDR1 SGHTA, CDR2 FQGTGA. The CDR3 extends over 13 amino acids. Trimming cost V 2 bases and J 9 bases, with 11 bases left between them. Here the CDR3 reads CASSLDRIGEQFF. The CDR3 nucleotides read TGTGCCAGCAGCTTAGACAGAATAGGTGAGCAGTTCTTC.

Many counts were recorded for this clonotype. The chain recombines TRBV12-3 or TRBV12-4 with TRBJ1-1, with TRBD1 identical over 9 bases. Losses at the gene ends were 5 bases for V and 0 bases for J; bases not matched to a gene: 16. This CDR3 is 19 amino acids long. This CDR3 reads CASSPRQGGVQTMNTEAFF. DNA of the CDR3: TGTGCCAGCAGTCCCCGACAGGGGGGGGTACAAACCATGAACACTGAAGCTTTCTTT.

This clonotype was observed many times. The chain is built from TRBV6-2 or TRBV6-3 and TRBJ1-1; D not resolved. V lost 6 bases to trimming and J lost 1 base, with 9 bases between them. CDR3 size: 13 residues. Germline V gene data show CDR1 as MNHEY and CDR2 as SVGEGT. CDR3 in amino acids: CASSDRENTEAFF. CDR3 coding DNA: TGTGCCAGCAGCGACCGAGAGAACACTGAAGCTTTCTTT.

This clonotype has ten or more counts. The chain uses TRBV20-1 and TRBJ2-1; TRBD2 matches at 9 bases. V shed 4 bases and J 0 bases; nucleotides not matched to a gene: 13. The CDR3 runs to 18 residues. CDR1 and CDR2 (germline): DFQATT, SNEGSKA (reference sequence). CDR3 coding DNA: TGCAGTGCTAAGAAATCGCGGGGGGGACCAGGCTCCTACAATGAGCAGTTCTTC. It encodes CSAKKSRGGPGSYNEQFF.

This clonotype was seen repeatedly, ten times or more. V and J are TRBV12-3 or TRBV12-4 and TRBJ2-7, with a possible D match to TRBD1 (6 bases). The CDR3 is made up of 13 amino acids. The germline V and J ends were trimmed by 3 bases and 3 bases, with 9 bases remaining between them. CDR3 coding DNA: TGTGCCAGCAGTTTCACGGACAGCTACGAGCAGTACTTC. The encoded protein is CASSFTDSYEQYF.

DNA of the CDR3: TGTGCCAGCAGCTTAGGGGGGGACTACGAGCAGTACTTC. This sequence encodes CASSLGGDYEQYF. The chain is built from TRBV7-2 and TRBJ2-7, with a possible D match to TRBD2 (6 bases). The germline V gene encodes CDR1 SGHTA and CDR2 FQGNSA. Trimming shortened V by 1 base and J by 3 bases, and 7 bases separated the two germline ends. The CDR3 has 13 residues.